This T cell receptor beta chain was captured by sequencing in a study of cytomegalovirus exposure and HLA in healthy donors. Overall study results and limits: In vitro testing confirmed a few CMV-associated chains as specific for CMV antigens. In the analysis, some V segments, TRBV6-2 and TRBV6-3 included, were excluded as indistinguishable.

The CDR3 sequence is 12 residues long. Germline values: CDR1 KGHSH, CDR2 LQKENI. The V and J ends lost 5 bases and 7 bases respectively, with 11 bases between them. There were likely unrecorded immune exposures, though donors were nominally healthy when sampled. The PCR made use of 60 Vbeta and 13 Jbeta primers. Measured with immunoSEQ multiplex PCR; TCRdb has only the in-frame clones, and not every one. The profile shows about 120,000 clones, under 90% of them singletons. This clone was observed a handful of times. The antigen remains undetermined. The sequence derives from a middle-aged woman in good health and CMV-seronegative. The rearrangement links TRBV18 to TRBJ1-2; D gene unclear. Sequenced material: PBMCs. The CDR3 nucleotides read TGTGCCAGCTCAGCAGGACTATCTGGCTACACCTTC. As protein: CASSAGLSGYTF.